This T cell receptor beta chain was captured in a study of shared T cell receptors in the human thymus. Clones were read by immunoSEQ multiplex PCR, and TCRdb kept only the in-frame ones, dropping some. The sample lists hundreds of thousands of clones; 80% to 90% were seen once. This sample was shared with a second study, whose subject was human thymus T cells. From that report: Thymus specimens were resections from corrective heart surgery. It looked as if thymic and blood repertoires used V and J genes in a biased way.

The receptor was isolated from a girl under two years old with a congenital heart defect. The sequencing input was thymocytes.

The CDR3 protein is CASSLSRALQETQYF. In DNA, the CDR3 is TGTGCCAGCAGTTTATCCAGGGCCCTCCAAGAGACCCAGTACTTC. The genes are TRBV28 and TRBJ2-5, with D maybe TRBD1 (5 bases). This CDR3 contains 15 residues. V lost 1 base and J lost 1, with 10 bases in between. Germline V gene sequence: CDR1 MDHEN, CDR2 SYDVKM. Full variable domain (missing parts from reference TRBV28 and TRBJ2-5): DVKVTQSSRYLVKRTGEKVFLECVQDMDHENMFWYRQDPGLGLRLIYFSYDVKMKEKGDIPEGYSVSREKKERFSLILESASTNQTSMYLCASSLSRALQETQYFGPGTRLLVL.